Listed below are T cell receptor beta chains from one sample, sequenced in a study of cytomegalovirus exposure and HLA in healthy donors. The method was immunoSEQ multiplex PCR; TCRdb's version includes in-frame clones alone and lacks a portion of them. The sample has approximately 170,000 clones, roughly 77% seen once; the top ten hold 3.1%. The sample taken for sequencing was PBMCs. These TCRs come from a woman in her twenties or thirties in good health and CMV-seropositive. Each CDR3 is given with its conserved first and last residue. A D gene is named only where the DNA matches it firmly. A clone size is listed for some rows: how often the clone was seen (once, few, many), or a class if it is expanded.

d_call clone_size j_call v_call cdr3_nt cdr3_aa
. few TRBJ2-3 TRBV2 TGTGCCAGCAACCTAGCTGCAGGTACGCAGTATTTT CASNLAAGTQYF
TRBD1 . TRBJ2-2 TRBV6-1 TGTGCCATTAGGGGACAGGGGGGATACACCGGGGAGCTGTTTTTT CAIRGQGGYTGELFF
TRBD1 once TRBJ2-5 TRBV6-1 TGTGCCAGCAGCGAGGACAGGGGTGAGACCCAGTACTTC CASSEDRGETQYF
. . TRBJ2-7 TRBV6-1 TGTGCCAGCAGAGACAGTTCCTACGAGCAGTACTTC CASRDSSYEQYF
TRBD1 . TRBJ2-7 TRBV12-5 TGTGCTAGTGGTCCGGGACAGGGCACGGGGCAGTACTTC CASGPGQGTGQYF
TRBD2 . TRBJ2-5 TRBV28 TGTGCCAGCAGCGGTAGCGGGAGCGGGAAGACCCAGTACTTC CASSGSGSGKTQYF
. . TRBJ2-1 TRBV6-1 TGTGCCACTAGGGGCTACAATGAGCAGTTCTTC CATRGYNEQFF
TRBD1 once TRBJ1-1 TRBV28 TGTGCCAGCCGACTGCGACAGGGGCTCACTGAAGCTTTCTTT CASRLRQGLTEAFF
. once TRBJ2-2 TRBV19 TGTGCCAGTAGTCATAGGGGTGAGGGGGTCGGGGAGCTGTTTTTT CASSHRGEGVGELFF
TRBD2 few TRBJ2-5 TRBV7-9 TGTGCCAGCAGCAGCAGTAGCGGGAGGGCCGAGCAAGAGACCCAGTACTTC CASSSSSGRAEQETQYF
. few TRBJ2-5 TRBV2 TGTGCCAGCAGTGAAAGCATGGTACAAGAGACCCAGTACTTC CASSESMVQETQYF
TRBD1 . TRBJ1-5 TRBV19 TGTGCCAGTAGTCCCCTGTCAGGGGACAGGGGCGGCAATCAGCCCCAGCATTTT CASSPLSGDRGGNQPQHF
. . TRBJ2-1 TRBV6-5 TGTGCCAGCAGTGGGATGGAGGGGGCTTGGGATGAGCAGTTCTTC CASSGMEGAWDEQFF
TRBD2 . TRBJ2-1 TRBV4-1 TGCGCCAGCAGCCAGACTAGCGGGAGGGGTGAGCAGTTCTTC CASSQTSGRGEQFF
. . TRBJ2-1 TRBV29-1 TGCAGCACCGTTTCGGGAGTAGCCAATGAGCAGTTCTTC CSTVSGVANEQFF
. . TRBJ1-1 TRBV10-1 TGCGCCAGCAGTGAGTCGCAGACTGGCACTGAAGCTTTCTTT CASSESQTGTEAFF
TRBD1 . TRBJ2-5 TRBV6-1 TGTGCCAGCACCGGACAGGGAGGTTTGAAGACCCAGTACTTC CASTGQGGLKTQYF
TRBD2 . TRBJ2-7 TRBV28 TGTGCCAGCAGTCTCGGAGCGGGGGGAAGGGAGCAGTACTTC CASSLGAGGREQYF
TRBD2 . TRBJ2-7 TRBV6-5 TGTGCCAGCAGTAGCGGGAGATTCTACGAGCAGTACTTC CASSSGRFYEQYF
. . TRBJ1-3 TRBV7-9 TGTGCCAGCAGCTTGCAGGTGCTAGGAAACACCATATATTTT CASSLQVLGNTIYF
. . TRBJ2-5 TRBV27 TGTGCCAGCAGTTCCTCGAGCACCCAGTACTTC CASSSSSTQYF
TRBD1 . TRBJ1-2 TRBV6-4 TGTGCCAGCACTTTCCCGGGGTTAAACAGGGGAAGGGGCTACACCTTC CASTFPGLNRGRGYTF
TRBD2 once TRBJ2-3 TRBV6-4 TGTGCCAGCAGGGCTAGCGGGAACACAGATACGCAGTATTTT CASRASGNTDTQYF
TRBD2 . TRBJ2-1 TRBV27 TGTGCCGCGAGGCAGTTGATTGGGACTAGCGGGAAGGCCAGTGAGCAGTTCTTC CAARQLIGTSGKASEQFF
. . TRBJ2-1 TRBV4-1 TGCGCCAGCAGCCACACAGGCTATGAGCAGTTCTTC CASSHTGYEQFF
. many TRBJ1-5 TRBV27 TGTGCCAGCAGTTTGCGGGAAACCAATCAGCCCCAGCATTTT CASSLRETNQPQHF
. . TRBJ2-1 TRBV29-1 TGCAGCGTTGGGACTTACAATGAGCAGTTCTTC CSVGTYNEQFF
. . TRBJ1-5 TRBV6-1 TGTGCCAGCACCGAGGGAGGGGATCAGCCCCAGCATTTT CASTEGGDQPQHF
TRBD2 once TRBJ2-1 TRBV6-6 TGTGCCAGCAGACCCGGACTAGGCTTCATTGAGCAGTTCTTC CASRPGLGFIEQFF
. . TRBJ2-5 TRBV28 TGTGCCAGCAGTTATACAGGGTTTTGGTCCCAGTACTTC CASSYTGFWSQYF
. . TRBJ2-7 TRBV6-5 TGTGCCAGCAGTGAAGTTAGCGGCTACGAGCAGTACTTC CASSEVSGYEQYF